The present entry profiles one TCR beta chain with its context. One end of the junction is discordant with germline, which a read error may explain. These data come from a study of blood T cell repertoires in COVID-19. Study summary: There were acute and convalescent COVID-19 samples, and they came from the United States, Italy and Spain.

In germline, CDR1 is KGHSH, CDR2 LQKENI. The CDR3 extends over 14 amino acids. The method was immunoSEQ multiplex PCR; TCRdb's version includes in-frame clones alone and lacks a portion of them. The sample contains a few hundred thousand clones, around 90% of which appear only once. The sample consisted of peripheral blood. This receptor was identified in a woman in her 70s with active or convalescent COVID-19. The chain recombines TRBV18 with TRBJ1-1; perhaps TRBD1 as D (6 bases). DNA for the CDR3: TGTGCCAGCTCACCGGGGGCCCCGAACACTAAAGCTTTCTTT. Residues: CASSPGAPNTKAFF.